This passage covers 27 T cell receptor beta chains from one sample sequenced in a study of T-cell memory formation after mild COVID-19. TCRdb ran MiXCR on the 5' RACE reads and lists one entry per CDR3 protein. Of 470,000 or so distinct CDR3 sequences in the sample, roughly 18% were seen once. Sequencing was performed on PBMCs or a T cell subset sorted from them (not recorded which). Receptors were obtained from an adult woman who had mild COVID-19 (a few samples of this study predate the infection). Cell type and time point are not known.

This clonotype has more than one count but fewer than ten. The chain recombines TRBV7-2 with TRBJ1-5; no firm D call. Trimming cost V 1 base and J 5 bases, with 12 bases left between them. The CDR3 runs to 15 residues. Per germline, CDR1 SGHTA and CDR2 FQGNSA. In DNA, the CDR3 is TGTGCCAGCAGCTTAGGTGGTGGTGCATATCAGCCCCAGCATTTT. It is translated as CASSLGGGAYQPQHF.

This chain joins TRBV6-5 and TRBJ1-1; D gene ambiguous. V gave up 5 bases and J gave up 4 bases, with 11 bases separating them. The germline V gene encodes CDR1 MNHEY and CDR2 SVGAGI. CDR3 length equals 13 residues. CDR3 DNA sequence: TGTGCCAGCAGTCGAATATTTGGCACTGAAGCTTTCTTT. This translates into CASSRIFGTEAFF.

This clonotype has just a few counts. The CDR3 DNA reads TGCGCCAGCAGCTTGGGGACATCCTCTAATGAAAAACTGTTTTTT. The encoded protein is CASSLGTSSNEKLFF. The J gene is TRBJ1-4, the V gene TRBV5-1, with D maybe TRBD1 (5 bases). CDR1 is SGHRS and CDR2 is YFSETQ in the germline V gene. The ends were cut back, 0 bases at V and 3 bases at J, with 9 bases in the middle. The length of the CDR3 is 15 residues. The variable domain in full, completed from reference TRBV5-1 and TRBJ1-4, reads KAGVTQTPRYLIKTRGQQVTLSCSPISGHRSVSWYQQTPGQGLQFLFEYFSETQRNKGNFPGRFSGRQFSNSRSEMNVSTLELGDSALYLCASSLGTSSNEKLFFGSGTQLSVL.

The sample holds many counts of this clonotype. V and J are TRBV7-2 and TRBJ1-5; D gene uncertain. V was pared by 2 bases and J by 4 bases, with 9 bases between. The germline V gene has CDR1 SGHTA and CDR2 FQGNSA. This CDR3 region has 14 residues. CDR3 in amino acids: CASSLLGPNQPQHF. For the CDR3, the DNA is TGTGCCAGCAGCTTATTAGGCCCAAATCAGCCCCAGCATTTT.

This clonotype was picked up a small number of times. The chain joins TRBV4-1 to TRBJ1-1; D remains unclear. Trimming cost V 4 bases and J 0 bases, with 12 bases left between them. This CDR3 contains 15 residues. CDR1 and CDR2 from the germline V gene are MGHRA and YSYEKL. CDR3 loop: CASSPYSTLNTEAFF. CDR3 DNA: TGCGCCAGCAGCCCCTACAGTACTTTGAACACTGAAGCTTTCTTT.

This chain uses TRBV7-3 with TRBJ2-1; D possibly uses TRBD1 or TRBD2 (5 bases each). Germline V CDR1 and CDR2: SGHTA, FQGTGA. The CDR3 runs to 16 residues. V dropped 5 bases and J dropped 5 bases, with 19 bases sitting between them. CDR3 coding DNA: TGTGCCAGCAGCCCTACCGGGGCTGAGTGGCACAATGAGCAGTTCTTC. This encodes CASSPTGAEWHNEQFF.

The rearrangement joins TRBV6-1 to TRBJ2-7; D is uncertain. V lost 2 bases to trimming and J lost 7 bases, with 12 bases between them. In germline, CDR1 is MNHNS, CDR2 SASEGT. This CDR3 contains 13 residues. In DNA, the CDR3 is TGTGCCAGCAGTGAATTGGCCCTGGGGGAGCAGTACTTC. It encodes CASSELALGEQYF.

This clonotype was detected a few times. CDR3 bases: TGTGCCTGGAGATGGGGAAGTGGGGAAAAACTGTTTTTT. Protein sequence: CAWRWGSGEKLFF. This chain joins TRBV30 and TRBJ1-4, with D unresolved. V lost 3 bases to trimming and J lost 8 bases, with 13 bases between them. The length of the CDR3 is 13 residues. CDR1 and CDR2 from the germline V gene are GTSNPN and SVGIG (reference sequence).

This clonotype was recorded a few times. The V call is TRBV24-1, the J call TRBJ2-3, with 9 bases fitting TRBD1. CDR1 KGHDR and CDR2 SFDVKD come from the germline V gene. V lost 7 bases, J lost 3 bases, and 4 bases stayed unmatched. The CDR3 totals 14 residues. CDR3 nucleotide sequence: TGTGCCACCAGGGGACAGGGTGGTACAGATACGCAGTATTTT. It encodes CATRGQGGTDTQYF.

The V gene is TRBV30, the J gene TRBJ1-2, with D possibly TRBD1 on 5 matching bases. Trimming removed 1 base at V and 7 bases at J, with 16 bases between. Germline V gene lookup returns CDR1 GTSNPN and CDR2 SVGIG (reference sequence). This CDR3 is 14 amino acids long. CDR3 coding DNA: TGTGCCTGGAGTGCCGGGGACTACTCTGGTGGCTACACCTTC. Its translation is CAWSAGDYSGGYTF.

V and J are TRBV3-1 and TRBJ1-4; the D is unclear. The CDR3 sequence is 12 residues long. In germline, CDR1 is LGHDT, CDR2 YNNKEL (reference sequence). With 1 base removed from V and 6 bases from J, the gap between germline ends came to 3 bases. The CDR3 DNA follows: TGTGCCAGCAGCCAAGCTGATGAAAAACTGTTTTTT. Translating it yields CASSQADEKLFF. Together with reference TRBV3-1 and TRBJ1-4, the CDR3 gives the full variable domain: DTAVSQTPKYLVTQMGNDKSIKCEQNLGHDTMYWYKQDSKKFLKIMFSYNNKELIINETVPNRFSPKSPDKAHLNLHINSLELGDSAVYFCASSQADEKLFFGSGTQLSVL.

Only a few counts were recorded for this clonotype. The chain couples TRBV18 to TRBJ1-5; no reliable D call. CDR3 size: 16 residues. V lost 2 bases and J lost 0, with 11 bases in between. CDR1 and CDR2 (germline): KGHSH, LQKENI. This chain's CDR3 is CASSPSAAYSNQPQHF. The CDR3 DNA reads TGTGCCAGCTCACCATCCGCGGCCTATAGCAATCAGCCCCAGCATTTT. The full variable domain, with the rest looked up from reference TRBV18 and TRBJ1-5, is NAGVMQNPRHLVRRRGQEARLRCSPMKGHSHVYWYRQLPEEGLKFMVYLQKENIIDESGMPKERFSAEFPKEGPSILRIQQVVRGDSAAYFCASSPSAAYSNQPQHFGDGTRLSIL.

This clonotype was found a few times. The genes are TRBV7-8 and TRBJ1-1, with TRBD1 as a possible D gene (6 bases). CDR1 and CDR2 (germline): SGHVS, FQNEAQ. The germline V and J ends were trimmed by 4 bases and 7 bases, with 22 bases remaining between them. This CDR3 contains 16 residues. The CDR3 loop is CASSSPVLGAMGEAFF. The CDR3 DNA reads as TGTGCCAGCAGCTCCCCCGTCCTGGGGGCAATGGGTGAAGCTTTCTTT.

V gene TRBV6-5 combines with J gene TRBJ2-7, with 10 bases lining up with TRBD2. The ends lost 3 bases at V and 3 bases at J; junction bases unmatched: 8. CDR1 MNHEY and CDR2 SVGAGI come from the germline V gene. The CDR3 consists of 16 residues. The CDR3 loop is CASSYRLAGVFYEQYF. Written as DNA, the CDR3 is TGTGCCAGCAGTTATAGGCTAGCGGGGGTCTTCTACGAGCAGTACTTC.

The rearrangement joins TRBV14 to TRBJ2-5; D is unclear. From germline, CDR1 is SGHDN and CDR2 FVKESK. The CDR3 covers 13 residues. Trimming took off 1 base at V and 4 bases at J, with 7 bases between the two ends. CDR3 DNA: TGTGCCAGCAGCCAAGGCCCAGCAGAGACCCAGTACTTC. Protein sequence: CASSQGPAETQYF.

This clonotype was counted many times. V is TRBV27 and J is TRBJ2-1; 10 bases fit TRBD1. CDR1 and CDR2 from the germline V gene are MNHEY and SMNVEV (reference sequence). Trimming removed 5 bases from V and 4 bases from J; junction bases left unmatched: 14. This CDR3 contains 18 residues. Written as DNA, the CDR3 is TGTGCCAGCAGTCAGACAGGGGGCTCTTTGATTCCTTACAATGAGCAGTTCTTC. Its protein product is CASSQTGGSLIPYNEQFF.

This chain links TRBV25-1 with TRBJ1-5; TRBD1 might be the D (6 bases). Germline assignment: CDR1 MGHDK and CDR2 SYGVNS. Trimming pared 3 bases from V and 3 bases from J, leaving 12 bases between. This CDR3 region has 15 residues. Here the CDR3 reads CASSELTGDNQPQHF. CDR3 in DNA: TGTGCCAGCAGTGAGCTGACAGGTGACAATCAGCCCCAGCATTTT.

The J gene is TRBJ1-1, the V gene TRBV6-2 or TRBV6-3, with D uncertain. Trimming took 0 bases from V and 9 from J, leaving 14 bases between them. Germline values: CDR1 MNHEY, CDR2 SVGEGT. CDR3 length: 14 residues. CDR3 DNA sequence: TGTGCCAGCAGTTACTCGTCGGGGTCTCGGAAAGCTTTCTTT. Translating gives CASSYSSGSRKAFF.

The chain combines TRBV12-3 or TRBV12-4 with TRBJ2-7; tentatively, D is TRBD1 (5 bases). V lost 2 bases and J 5 bases, leaving 16 bases between the germline ends. The CDR3 has 15 amino acids. CDR3 DNA: TGTGCCAGCAGTTTACAGGGAAGGGTTGTGGACGAGCAGTACTTC. As protein: CASSLQGRVVDEQYF.

This clonotype is a singleton in its sample. The V gene is TRBV6-2 or TRBV6-3, the J gene TRBJ2-3, with a possible D match to TRBD2 (6 bases). The length of the CDR3 is 11 residues. V gave up 2 bases and J gave up 10 bases, with 7 bases separating them. In germline, CDR1 is MNHEY, CDR2 SVGEGT. The CDR3 DNA follows: TGTGCCAGCAGTTACCCGGGGGCGCAGTATTTT. Residues: CASSYPGAQYF.

The chain carries TRBV12-3 or TRBV12-4 and TRBJ1-2; no definite D call. Trimming shortened V by 3 bases and J by 7 bases, and 12 bases separated the two germline ends. The CDR3 contains 13 residues. The CDR3 protein is CASSFRVPGGYTF. The CDR3 coding sequence is TGTGCCAGCAGTTTCAGAGTCCCGGGTGGCTACACCTTC.

This chain links TRBV30 with TRBJ2-3; 8 bases map to TRBD1. CDR1 is GTSNPN and CDR2 is SVGIG in the germline V gene (reference sequence). V dropped 1 base and J dropped 4; count of bases not matched to a gene: 7. The CDR3 has 15 residues. The CDR3 nucleotides are TGTGCCTGGAGTGGACAGGGGTCTCGGGCAGATACGCAGTATTTT. As protein: CAWSGQGSRADTQYF. Together with reference TRBV30 and TRBJ2-3, the CDR3 gives the full variable domain: SQTIHQWPATLVQPVGSPLSLECTVEGTSNPNLYWYRQAAGRGLQLLFYSVGIGQISSEVPQNLSASRPQDRQFILSSKKLLLSDSGFYLCAWSGQGSRADTQYFGPGTRLTVL.

The V call is TRBV12-3 or TRBV12-4, the J call TRBJ1-5, with D maybe TRBD1 (5 bases). V was clipped by 5 bases and J by 3 bases, with 14 bases between them. The CDR3 has 15 amino acids. This CDR3 is CASSPPQGVNQPQHF. In DNA form, the CDR3 reads TGTGCCAGCAGTCCACCCCAGGGAGTCAATCAGCCCCAGCATTTT.

There are many counts of this clonotype. The V and J genes are TRBV5-1 and TRBJ2-1; D is perhaps TRBD2 (5 bases). CDR3 size: 13 residues. Germline V gene data show CDR1 as SGHRS and CDR2 as YFSETQ. V shed 3 bases and J shed 9 bases, with 13 bases lying between them. CDR3 bases: TGCGCCAGCAGCTCGCTCACGGGGAGTGAGCAGTTCTTC. It is translated as CASSSLTGSEQFF.

This clonotype was found a few times. The rearrangement links TRBV6-6 to TRBJ1-5; 12 bases align to TRBD1. V gave up 6 bases and J gave up 6 bases; unmatched junction bases: 9. This CDR3 region has 16 residues. CDR1 and CDR2 (germline): MNHNY, SVGAGI (reference sequence). The DNA for the CDR3 is TGTGCCAGCAGCCGACTGGGACAGGGGGCAAGTCAGCCCCAGCATTTT. This encodes CASSRLGQGASQPQHF.

This clonotype was counted between two and nine times. The V and J genes are TRBV3-1 and TRBJ1-1; no clear D gene. This CDR3 is built from 12 residues. CDR1 is LGHDT and CDR2 is YNNKEL in the germline V gene (reference sequence). Between the trimmed V and J ends, which lost 1 base and 11 bases, there was a span of 11 bases. The CDR3 DNA reads as TGTGCCAGCAGCCAAGGGAGTACCGGGGCTTTCTTT. Translation: CASSQGSTGAFF.

The CDR3 sequence is CASSQVGGATTNEKLFF. CDR3 nucleotides: TGTGCCAGCAGCCAAGTTGGGGGGGCGACAACTAATGAAAAACTGTTTTTT. This chain joins TRBV14 and TRBJ1-4; D is perhaps TRBD1 (6 bases). V was cut by 1 base and J by 0 bases, with 12 bases left in between. There are 17 residues in the CDR3. Germline V gene data show CDR1 as SGHDN and CDR2 as FVKESK. Filled out from reference TRBV14 and TRBJ1-4, the complete variable domain reads EAGVTQFPSHSVIEKGQTVTLRCDPISGHDNLYWYRRVMGKEIKFLLHFVKESKQDESGMPNNRFLAERTGGTYSTLKVQPAELEDSGVYFCASSQVGGATTNEKLFFGSGTQLSVL.